This entry lists 6 T cell receptor beta chains sequenced from one sample in a study of OX40 agonist ivuxolimab in advanced cancers. TCRdb keeps only in-frame clones here, not all; method: immunoSEQ multiplex PCR. The data contain more than 20,000 clones, about 85% of them singletons. The sequenced sample was CD4+ or CD8+ T cells sorted from blood, obtained in a trial of the OX40 agonist ivuxolimab. The receptors here all came from an adult with an advanced solid tumor such as melanoma, head and neck, liver or kidney cancer.

The rearrangement joins TRBV27 to TRBJ2-1, with TRBD1 as a possible D gene (5 bases). Germline V gives CDR1 MNHEY, CDR2 SMNVEV (reference sequence). This CDR3 comprises 12 residues. V lost 2 bases and J 10 bases, leaving 9 bases between the germline ends. In DNA form, the CDR3 reads TGTGCCAGCAGTTTAAAGGGGTGGGAGCAGTTCTTC. Translation: CASSLKGWEQFF.

The chain's CDR3 is CASSSLGGRFYEQYF. In nucleotides, the CDR3 is TGTGCCAGCAGCTCACTTGGCGGGAGATTCTACGAGCAGTACTTC. The J gene is TRBJ2-7, the V gene TRBV7-8, with 7 bases lining up with TRBD2. The CDR3 covers 15 residues. The junction had 9 bases not matched to a gene; V was cut back by 4 bases and J by 3 bases. Germline assignment: CDR1 SGHVS and CDR2 FQNEAQ.

The sample holds a few counts of this clone. The chain employs TRBV9 and TRBJ2-1, with 7 bases lining up with TRBD1. This CDR3 contains 12 residues. Losses at the gene ends were 4 bases for V and 9 bases for J; bases not matched to a gene: 4. Germline CDR1 is SGDLS and CDR2 is YYNGEE. The CDR3 bases are TGTGCCAGCAGCCCTAGGGACAGTGAGCAGTTCTTC. As protein: CASSPRDSEQFF.

In this sample, this clone turned up once. CDR3: CASSQESLNQPQHF. CDR3 nucleotide sequence: TGCGCCAGCAGCCAAGAGAGTCTAAATCAGCCCCAGCATTTT. The genes are TRBV4-1 and TRBJ1-5; D unresolved. Trimming pared 0 bases from V and 4 bases from J, leaving 7 bases between. Germline V lookup: CDR1 MGHRA, CDR2 YSYEKL. The CDR3 loop spans 14 amino acids.

This chain joins TRBV5-6 and TRBJ2-7, with D hard to call. V was cut by 3 bases and J by 2 bases, with 12 bases left in between. Germline-derived CDR1 and CDR2 are SGHDT and YYEEEE. CDR3 length equals 14 residues. The CDR3 coding sequence is TGTGCCAGCAGCTCGCCCAGTCCTGCCTACGAGCAGTACTTC. The encoded protein is CASSSPSPAYEQYF.

V gene TRBV7-6 combines with J gene TRBJ2-3, with 9 bases fitting TRBD2. CDR3 length: 16 amino acids. In germline, CDR1 is SGHVS, CDR2 FNYEAQ. With V trimmed by 3 bases and J by 3 bases, 7 bases remained unmatched. DNA for the CDR3: TGTGCCAGCAGCTTCTTCGGCGGGAGGGGTACAGATACGCAGTATTTT. It translates to CASSFFGGRGTDTQYF.